A selection of T cell receptor beta chains follows, all from one sample in a study of cytomegalovirus exposure and HLA in healthy donors. Profiling relied on immunoSEQ multiplex PCR, and the TCRdb table lists in-frame clones only, not all of them. This sample has roughly 130,000 clones, with less than 85% found just once. Source material: PBMCs. The receptors shown here come from a male donor in good health and CMV-seronegative. Both conserved end residues are part of each CDR3. The D gene is left open where the match is weak. The listing skips clone size in some rows; elsewhere it reads once, few, many or a size class.

.	TRBD1	TRBV15	TRBJ1-5	TGTGCCACCAGCAGTCGCCGGGACAGGGCCGATCAGCCCCAGCATTTT	CATSSRRDRADQPQHF
.	.	TRBV27	TRBJ2-3	TGTGCCAGCAACAGTCTAGGGAGCGCAGATACGCAGTATTTT	CASNSLGSADTQYF
.	.	TRBV7-9	TRBJ2-4	TGTGCCAGCAGCTTAGAGGCAGCCAAAAACAGTCAGTACTTC	CASSLEAAKNSQYF
.	TRBD1	TRBV9	TRBJ1-2	TGTGCCAGCAGCGCCCCGGGCCGGGACAGGGGGCAGAATGGCTACACCTTC	CASSAPGRDRGQNGYTF
.	.	TRBV11-2	TRBJ2-3	TGTGCCAGCAGCTTAGCAGGGGATGGAGATACGCAGTATTTT	CASSLAGDGDTQYF
.	.	TRBV30	TRBJ2-1	TGTGCCTGGAGTCCCCGAACTAGAGTCCCCTACAATGAGCAGTTCTTC	CAWSPRTRVPYNEQFF
.	.	TRBV30	TRBJ2-2	TGTGCCTGGAGCGGGAGTCACACCGGGGAGCTGTTTTTT	CAWSGSHTGELFF
.	TRBD1	TRBV10-2	TRBJ2-1	TGCGCCAGCAGTCGTGGACAGGGGGTATACAATGAGCAGTTCTTC	CASSRGQGVYNEQFF
.	TRBD1	TRBV11-2	TRBJ2-4	TGTGCCAGCAGCCCGCTAGGGGGCCATGACAGTCAGTACTTC	CASSPLGGHDSQYF
.	TRBD2	TRBV2	TRBJ2-1	TGTGCCAGCGGCGCCCGTGCGGGAGGCCTCCTTGAGCAGTTCTTC	CASGARAGGLLEQFF
.	.	TRBV27	TRBJ1-2	TGTGCCAGCAGTGGGGGCACGACAGCCTACTATGGCTACACCTTC	CASSGGTTAYYGYTF
.	TRBD1	TRBV6-5	TRBJ1-1	TGTGCCAGCAGTTACCTCCGGGACAGGGGGGAGGCTTTCTTT	CASSYLRDRGEAFF
.	TRBD1	TRBV5-1	TRBJ1-1	TGCGCCAGCAGACGGGACAGGGGGATTTTGGAAACTGAAGCTTTCTTT	CASRRDRGILETEAFF
once	TRBD1	TRBV13	TRBJ2-7	TGTGCCAGCAGCAATGGACAGGGATGGGAGCAGTACTTC	CASSNGQGWEQYF
.	.	TRBV9	TRBJ1-2	TGTGCCAGCTCCCACCGGTTGCAGGCGGGCTACACCTTC	CASSHRLQAGYTF
.	.	TRBV15	TRBJ1-3	TGTGCCACCAGCAGGTCCTATCTTAACAGCATATATTTT	CATSRSYLNSIYF
.	.	TRBV4-3	TRBJ2-7	TGCGCCAGCAGCCAAGATTTCGGGGGGCACTCCTACGAGCAGTACTTC	CASSQDFGGHSYEQYF
few	.	TRBV9	TRBJ2-7	TGTGCCAGCAGCGTCTATTACGAGCAGTACTTC	CASSVYYEQYF
.	TRBD1	TRBV5-1	TRBJ2-1	TGCGCCAGCAGCTGGTCGGGGACAGCGTTAGAGGATGAGCAGTTCTTC	CASSWSGTALEDEQFF
.	.	TRBV4-3	TRBJ2-3	TGCGCCAGCAGCCAAGCGCGTGGGCAGGGAACAGATACGCAGTATTTT	CASSQARGQGTDTQYF
.	.	TRBV30	TRBJ1-1	TGTGCCTGGAACCCGGGGAACACTGAAGCTTTCTTT	CAWNPGNTEAFF
.	TRBD2	TRBV7-9	TRBJ2-4	TGTTCCAGCAGCCCGGGACTAGCTGGCAAAAACATTCAGTACTTC	CSSSPGLAGKNIQYF
.	.	TRBV23-1	TRBJ1-1	TGCGCCAGCAGTCATACAGGAGCCCAGGCGGAAGCTTTCTTT	CASSHTGAQAEAFF
.	TRBD1	TRBV4-3	TRBJ2-1	TGCGCCAGCAGCCAAGATCGAGGGGGCCTAATAAACAATGAGCAGTTCTTC	CASSQDRGGLINNEQFF
.	TRBD2	TRBV7-2	TRBJ2-1	TGTGCCAGCAGCTATAGAGTGACTAGCGGGGGGGCGGGTGAGCAGTTCTTC	CASSYRVTSGGAGEQFF
.	.	TRBV5-4	TRBJ1-4	TGTGCCAACAGCACGGGAGGTGAAAAACTGTTTTTT	CANSTGGEKLFF
.	TRBD1	TRBV7-6	TRBJ1-2	TGTGCCAGCAGCCCCTTCCTCCCGTTCGGCCGGGACAGGGGAAAACAAAACTATGGCTACACCTTC	CASSPFLPFGRDRGKQNYGYTF
.	TRBD2	TRBV27	TRBJ2-3	TGTGCCGTTAGTGGGGGGGTCCCGGCAGATACGCAGTATTTT	CAVSGGVPADTQYF
.	.	TRBV6-1	TRBJ1-4	TGTGCCAGCAGTGAACTATCACAGCCGCTTTTAGAAAATGAAAAACTGTTTTTT	CASSELSQPLLENEKLFF
few	.	TRBV5-1	TRBJ1-1	TGCGCCAGCAGCTTGGACAGGTCTGAAGCTTTCTTT	CASSLDRSEAFF
few	.	TRBV28	TRBJ1-1	TGTGCCAGCCCTCGATCGGGGGGCCAGAACACTGAAGCTTTCTTT	CASPRSGGQNTEAFF
.	.	TRBV7-2	TRBJ2-7	TGTGCCAGCAGCTTAAATTTGATGGCAGGTCTCTCCTACGAGCAGTACTTC	CASSLNLMAGLSYEQYF
.	.	TRBV30	TRBJ2-1	TGTGCCTGGAGTGTAAAACTTCTACCCTACAATGAGCAGTTCTTC	CAWSVKLLPYNEQFF
.	.	TRBV27	TRBJ2-4	TGTGCCACCAAGGACACCCTAGCCAAAAACATTCAGTACTTC	CATKDTLAKNIQYF
.	TRBD1	TRBV19	TRBJ1-1	TGTGCCAGTAGAGAATTGAACAGGGGCCGGGTAACTGAAGCTTTCTTT	CASRELNRGRVTEAFF